Sequencing of this T cell receptor (beta chain) was carried out in a study of human T cells and chemical hapten exposure. The wider study: Diphenylcyclopropenone, dosed weekly to the scalp, was given to patients throughout the roughly 24-week study. Study observations and caveats: Positive correlation was observed between PT1 expanded TCR counts and patch test score.

In regard to this clonotype: Antigen unknown.

Indicated time point: pre-sensitization, week 0. Treatment of the sample: therapeutic diphenylcyclopropenone sensitization with weekly scalp DPC. The CDR3 totals 14 residues. Germline CDR1 DFQATT, CDR2 SNEGSKA (reference sequence). Unmatched junction bases numbered 3, after V lost 2 bases and J lost 2 bases. TCRdb re-called the RACE reads through MiXCR, storing one row per CDR3 protein. The repertoire holds 180,000 or so distinct CDR3 sequences, with around 30% as singletons. The sequences come from whole blood, collected in connection with sensitization to the hapten diphenylcyclopropenone (DPC). The sequence was collected from a woman aged 30 to 39 with alopecia areata. Some clones in this sample may be carry-over from other donors' samples. The V gene is TRBV20-1, the J gene TRBJ2-1; 7 bases line up with TRBD2. Here the CDR3 reads CSARSSGPYNEQFF. As DNA, the CDR3 is TGCAGTGCTAGATCTAGCGGACCCTACAATGAGCAGTTCTTC.